The 14 T cell receptor beta chains reported below all come from one sample, sequenced in a study of T-cell reconstitution after alpha-beta-depleted transplantation in children (TCRdb year 2016). The library was obtained by PCR. The reads were generated on an Illumina HiSeq 2500. Molecular barcoding was employed in the preparation of TCR libraries, with unique molecular identifiers being used to normalize TCRbeta repertoire quantification. TCRdb redid the processing of the public reads, applying fastp at Q25 and MiXCR, and retained in-frame beta chains. Rows with a matching CDR3 protein are joined into one entry that keeps the most common DNA and genes. For this sample there are just under 550,000 distinct CDR3 sequences; about 17% appear just once. The top ten clones comprise 2.5% to 3.5% of the sample. This specimen consisted of PBMCs from the stem cell graft donor, obtained from the stem cell graft. These receptor sequences come from a human donor who donated a stem cell graft to a child with acute lymphoblastic leukemia.

This clonotype was detected only a few times. The chain combines TRBV29-1 with TRBJ2-7; TRBD2 is a possible D gene (5 bases). Germline-derived CDR1 and CDR2 are SQVTM and ANQGSEA. V lost 7 bases to trimming and J lost 3 bases, with 13 bases between them. CDR3 length equals 12 residues. CDR3 in amino acids: CSARGSSYEQYF. In DNA, the CDR3 is TGCAGCGCCCGCGGGTCTAGCTACGAGCAGTACTTC.

This clonotype was counted a few times. The chain carries TRBV29-1 and TRBJ2-3, with a tentative D call TRBD2 (5 bases). Germline V lookup: CDR1 SQVTM, CDR2 ANQGSEA. Trimming stripped 3 bases from V and 5 bases from J, with 9 bases between. The CDR3 covers 12 residues. The CDR3 region is CSVDTREDTQYF. The CDR3 DNA sequence: TGCAGCGTTGACACCCGGGAAGATACGCAGTATTTT.

The rearrangement uses TRBV29-1 and TRBJ1-2; D is unresolved. V was shortened by 1 base and J by 1 base, with 13 bases between the two germline ends. The CDR3 totals 15 residues. Germline CDR1 and CDR2: SQVTM and ANQGSEA. The CDR3 spells CSVEGTEDVNYGYTF. As DNA, the CDR3 is TGCAGCGTTGAAGGTACAGAAGACGTTAACTATGGCTACACCTTC.

This clonotype was recorded at least ten times. The chain carries TRBV5-1 and TRBJ2-5, with D unclear. V lost 4 bases and J lost 3, with 10 bases in between. CDR3 length: 13 residues. Looked up from germline, CDR1 is SGHRS and CDR2 is YFSETQ. As DNA, the CDR3 is TGCGCCAGCAGCCCGGACCGGGAAGAGACCCAGTACTTC. Translating gives CASSPDREETQYF.

The chain combines TRBV27 with TRBJ2-4; 11 nucleotides agree with TRBD2. Germline CDR1 MNHEY, CDR2 SMNVEV (reference sequence). V lost 5 bases, J lost 6 bases, and 3 bases stayed unmatched. This CDR3 comprises 14 residues. The CDR3: CASSPGTSGNIQYF. CDR3 in DNA: TGTGCCAGCAGTCCGGGGACTAGCGGAAACATTCAGTACTTC.

This clonotype has ten or more counts. V usage is TRBV27 and J usage is TRBJ1-3; D remains ambiguous. Looked up from germline, CDR1 is MNHEY and CDR2 is SMNVEV (reference sequence). Trimming shortened V by 11 bases and J by 0 bases, and 23 bases separated the two germline ends. This CDR3 contains 17 residues. The CDR3 sequence: CARLPASAGPSGNTIYF. CDR3 DNA sequence: TGTGCCCGCCTTCCTGCGTCGGCCGGACCCTCTGGAAACACCATATATTTT.

This clonotype was observed a few times. This chain uses TRBV29-1 with TRBJ2-1; D is unclear. The V end lost 1 base, the J end lost 3 bases, and 10 bases lay between the germline ends. The germline gives CDR1 SQVTM, CDR2 ANQGSEA. The CDR3 consists of 14 residues. The DNA for the CDR3 is TGCAGCGTTGAAGGGCATTCAGACTACAATGAGCAGTTCTTC. Amino acids: CSVEGHSDYNEQFF.

The rearrangement links TRBV13 to TRBJ2-7; D possibly corresponds to TRBD1 (5 bases). The germline V and J ends were trimmed by 4 bases and 5 bases, with 15 bases remaining between them. The length of the CDR3 is 14 residues. Germline V lookup: CDR1 PRHDT, CDR2 FYEKMQ (reference sequence). The CDR3 DNA is TGTGCCAGCAGCTGGAACTCATGGGGCGACGAGCAGTACTTC. It specifies CASSWNSWGDEQYF.

This clonotype was found a few times. The V call is TRBV19, the J call TRBJ2-7, with D uncertain. Trimming removed 5 bases from V and 0 bases from J, with 11 bases in between. The CDR3 runs to 14 residues. CDR1 and CDR2 (germline): LNHDA, SQIVND (reference sequence). CDR3 sequence: CASSPQASSYEQYF. The CDR3 coding sequence is TGTGCCAGTAGTCCTCAGGCGAGCTCCTACGAGCAGTACTTC.

This clonotype has just a few counts. This chain connects TRBV11-1 to TRBJ2-6; a possible D gene is TRBD2 (6 bases). Germline values: CDR1 SGHAT, CDR2 FQDESV (reference sequence). The CDR3 totals 18 residues. Trimming pared 1 base from V and 0 bases from J, leaving 13 bases between. The CDR3 region is CASSLDGGTLSGANVLTF. For the CDR3, the DNA is TGTGCCAGCAGCTTAGACGGAGGGACCCTCTCTGGGGCCAACGTCCTGACTTTC.

V gene TRBV5-1 combines with J gene TRBJ2-1; 7 positions match TRBD2. J lost 8 bases, V lost 3 bases, and 23 bases had no gene match. This CDR3 region has 19 residues. Germline V gene lookup returns CDR1 SGHRS and CDR2 YFSETQ. CDR3 coding DNA: TGCGCCAGCAGCTCGGGGGAGAAGCGGGGCTTGCGTCTGTTCTATGAGCAGTTCTTC. This translates into CASSSGEKRGLRLFYEQFF.

The chain has TRBV5-1 and TRBJ1-2; no reliable D call. Trimming took 0 bases from V and 0 from J, leaving 9 bases between them. The CDR3 loop spans 15 amino acids. CDR1 is SGHRS and CDR2 is YFSETQ in the germline V gene. The CDR3 protein is CASSLGPYSNYGYTF. CDR3 nucleotides: TGCGCCAGCAGCTTGGGGCCATACTCTAACTATGGCTACACCTTC.

V and J are TRBV27 and TRBJ1-2; D remains unclear. This CDR3 has 14 residues. Per germline, CDR1 MNHEY and CDR2 SMNVEV (reference sequence). With 5 bases removed from V and 3 bases from J, the gap between germline ends came to 13 bases. CDR3 loop: CASSVFPQHYGYTF. The CDR3 nucleotides read TGTGCCAGCAGTGTCTTTCCGCAGCACTATGGCTACACCTTC.

The rearrangement uses TRBV10-3 and TRBJ1-6, with D possibly matching TRBD1 (6 bases). This CDR3 comprises 14 residues. The germline gives CDR1 ENHRY, CDR2 SYGVKD. V lost 6 bases to trimming and J lost 8 bases, with 14 bases between them. The CDR3: CAIRPGVRDSPLHF. The CDR3 region has the DNA TGTGCCATCAGGCCAGGGGTAAGGGATTCACCCCTCCACTTT.